A selection of T cell receptor beta chains follows, all from one sample in a study of T cell repertoires in ileal Crohn's disease. This table comes from immunoSEQ multiplex PCR, and its TCRdb copy is limited to in-frame clones, with some not included. Among just over 3,000 clones, 86% were seen once, and the ten largest hold roughly 4.6%. The specimen sequenced was ileal tissue. The source of these receptors is an adult with Crohn's disease. CDR3s include the opening cysteine and the closing phenylalanine or tryptophan. A D gene is named only where the DNA matches it firmly. Only part of the rows carry a size: once, few, many, or a class if the clone is expanded.

clone size | J gene | D gene | V gene | CDR3 protein | CDR3 DNA
. | TRBJ2-1 | TRBD2 | TRBV6-4 | CASSDSIGRGAALNEQFF | TGTGCCAGCAGTGACTCGATCGGGCGGGGGGCTGCTCTAAATGAGCAGTTCTTC
. | TRBJ2-1 | TRBD1 | TRBV10-1 | CASSRGGNGEQFF | TGCGCCAGCAGTAGAGGGGGCAACGGGGAGCAGTTCTTC
. | TRBJ2-5 | . | TRBV7-3 | CASSAGAQETQYF | TGTGCCAGCAGCGCGGGGGCCCAAGAGACCCAGTACTTC
once | TRBJ2-2 | TRBD1 | TRBV9 | CASSTGQGLTGELFF | TGTGCCAGCAGCACCGGACAGGGTCTAACCGGGGAGCTGTTTTTT
few | TRBJ1-1 | TRBD1 | TRBV18 | CASSPLDRQNTEAFF | TGTGCCAGCTCACCTCTGGACAGGCAGAACACTGAAGCTTTCTTT
. | TRBJ1-4 | . | TRBV25-1 | CASSDGIRRNEKLFF | TGTGCCAGCAGTGACGGGATTCGCCGTAATGAAAAACTGTTTTTT
. | TRBJ2-2 | . | TRBV4-2 | CASSQGWDTGELFF | TGTGCCAGCAGCCAAGGTTGGGACACCGGGGAGCTGTTTTTT
once | TRBJ1-2 | . | TRBV6-5 | CASSYSRRANYGYTF | TGTGCCAGCAGTTACTCCAGGAGAGCTAACTATGGCTACACCTTC
. | TRBJ1-1 | . | TRBV5-4 | CASSFDDTEAFF | TGTGCCAGCAGCTTCGATGACACTGAAGCTTTCTTT
. | TRBJ1-2 | . | TRBV4-1 | CASSRDSSYGYTF | TGCGCCAGCAGCCGGGACTCGTCATATGGCTACACCTTC
. | TRBJ2-4 | . | TRBV19 | CASSGRQVTKNIQYF | TGTGCCAGTAGTGGGCGGCAGGTCACCAAAAACATTCAGTACTTC
. | TRBJ2-2 | . | TRBV5-1 | CASSFLASNTGELFF | TGCGCCAGCAGCTTTTTAGCATCGAACACCGGGGAGCTGTTTTTT
. | TRBJ2-7 | . | TRBV5-4 | CASTPSEYEQYF | TGTGCCAGCACCCCGTCGGAGTACGAGCAGTACTTC
. | TRBJ2-1 | TRBD2 | TRBV7-9 | CASSFNGRGDEQFF | TGTGCCAGCAGCTTCAATGGCCGGGGGGATGAGCAGTTCTTC
few | TRBJ2-7 | TRBD1 | TRBV4-1 | CASSASGTGSSYEQYF | TGCGCCAGCAGCGCATCCGGGACAGGGTCGTCCTACGAGCAGTACTTC
. | TRBJ1-5 | TRBD1 | TRBV18 | CASSPRDRGFDQPQHF | TGTGCCAGCTCACCGCGGGACAGGGGTTTCGATCAGCCCCAGCATTTT
. | TRBJ1-3 | . | TRBV5-4 | CASSFWQGKRNTIYF | TGTGCCAGCAGCTTCTGGCAGGGGAAGAGAAACACCATATATTTT
. | TRBJ1-1 | . | TRBV9 | CASSPLGGRLNTEAFF | TGTGCCAGCAGCCCCTTGGGGGGCAGGTTGAACACTGAAGCTTTCTTT
. | TRBJ1-2 | . | TRBV15 | CATSSRDRVNGYTF | TGTGCCACCAGCAGTAGGGACCGGGTCAATGGCTACACCTTC
. | TRBJ1-2 | . | TRBV12-5 | CASPSLDSYYGYTF | TGTGCTAGTCCATCCCTCGACAGCTACTATGGCTACACCTTC
. | TRBJ2-2 | . | TRBV4-2 | CASSQVLSGNTGELFF | TGTGCCAGCAGCCAAGTCTTGTCAGGGAACACCGGGGAGCTGTTTTTT
. | TRBJ1-1 | . | TRBV30 | CARMGMNTEAFF | TGTGCCCGCATGGGCATGAACACTGAAGCTTTCTTT
once | TRBJ1-2 | TRBD1 | TRBV5-1 | CASSLEGQLISHTF | TGCGCCAGCAGCTTGGAGGGACAGCTAATTTCTCACACCTTC
. | TRBJ1-5 | . | TRBV7-9 | CASSSKERKNQPQHF | TGTGCCAGCAGCTCCAAGGAGAGAAAGAATCAGCCCCAGCATTTT
. | TRBJ2-5 | TRBD2 | TRBV19 | CASSTAPGSLAGGLQETQYF | TGTGCCAGTAGTACCGCCCCCGGGAGTCTAGCGGGGGGACTACAAGAGACCCAGTACTTC
. | TRBJ2-2 | . | TRBV19 | CASRGGGVTGELFF | TGTGCCAGTAGGGGTGGGGGCGTCACCGGGGAGCTGTTTTTT
few | TRBJ1-2 | TRBD1 | TRBV7-9 | CASSTRPGTGNYGYTF | TGTGCCAGCAGCACAAGACCCGGGACAGGGAACTATGGCTACACCTTC
. | TRBJ1-5 | TRBD1 | TRBV5-1 | CASSPGTGSMSQPQHF | TGCGCCAGCAGCCCCGGGACAGGGTCGATGTCTCAGCCCCAGCATTTT
. | TRBJ2-7 | . | TRBV29-1 | CSVGRASEQYF | TGCAGCGTTGGCAGGGCCTCCGAGCAGTACTTC
. | TRBJ2-7 | . | TRBV6-1 | CASSEAQRRGYF | TGTGCCAGCAGTGAAGCGCAACGGAGGGGGTACTTC
. | TRBJ2-3 | TRBD2 | TRBV30 | CAWSRGLAGEDTQYF | TGTGCCTGGAGTCGCGGACTAGCGGGGGAAGATACGCAGTATTTT
. | TRBJ1-2 | TRBD1 | TRBV19 | CASSRTGERGNGYTF | TGTGCCAGTAGCCGAACAGGGGAGAGGGGGAATGGCTACACCTTC
. | TRBJ2-1 | . | TRBV29-1 | CSVEGQLNEQFF | TGCAGCGTTGAAGGCCAGCTCAATGAGCAGTTCTTC
. | TRBJ1-2 | . | TRBV6-6 | CASSQSRIDLNYGYTF | TGTGCCAGCAGCCAGTCCCGGATCGATCTTAACTATGGCTACACCTTC
. | TRBJ1-1 | . | TRBV6-5 | CASSTRRGGDTEAFF | TGTGCCAGCAGTACCCGCAGGGGAGGAGACACTGAAGCTTTCTTT
. | TRBJ1-6 | TRBD1 | TRBV7-2 | CASSSGQGAYNSPLHF | TGTGCCAGCAGCTCGGGACAGGGGGCCTATAATTCACCCCTCCACTTT
. | TRBJ1-1 | . | TRBV5-4 | CASSQTPNTEAFF | TGTGCCAGCAGCCAGACACCGAACACTGAAGCTTTCTTT
. | TRBJ2-3 | . | TRBV2 | CASGRGGADTQYF | TGTGCCAGCGGGAGGGGGGGCGCGGATACGCAGTATTTT
few | TRBJ2-1 | TRBD1 | TRBV5-1 | CASSPWTGSHNEQFF | TGCGCCAGCAGCCCATGGACAGGGTCTCACAATGAGCAGTTCTTC
. | TRBJ2-5 | . | TRBV28 | CASSSGGGKETQYF | TGTGCCAGCAGTTCTGGAGGGGGTAAAGAGACCCAGTACTTC
. | TRBJ1-1 | . | TRBV9 | CASSAGAGVEAFF | TGTGCCAGCAGCGCGGGGGCGGGTGTTGAAGCTTTCTTT
. | TRBJ2-3 | TRBD1 | TRBV2 | CASSAGEGTGTTDTQYF | TGTGCCAGCAGCGCCGGCGAAGGGACAGGGACAACAGATACGCAGTATTTT
. | TRBJ1-6 | TRBD1 | TRBV6-5 | CARDRVNSPLHF | TGTGCCAGGGACAGGGTAAATTCACCCCTCCACTTT
. | TRBJ2-1 | TRBD1 | TRBV9 | CASSVGGQGLLNEQFF | TGTGCCAGCAGCGTAGGGGGACAGGGTCTCCTCAATGAGCAGTTCTTC
. | TRBJ2-7 | . | TRBV28 | CASGWRGFLYEQYF | TGTGCCAGCGGATGGAGGGGATTTCTCTACGAGCAGTACTTC
. | TRBJ2-7 | . | TRBV6-6 | CASGPLQEQYF | TGTGCCAGCGGACCGCTACAAGAGCAGTACTTC
. | TRBJ2-7 | TRBD1 | TRBV5-1 | CASSWGQGNYEQYF | TGCGCCAGCAGCTGGGGACAGGGGAACTACGAGCAGTACTTC
. | TRBJ1-1 | . | TRBV7-2 | CASSSRGLLGEAFF | TGTGCCAGCAGCTCTAGAGGACTCCTTGGTGAAGCTTTCTTT
. | TRBJ2-7 | TRBD1 | TRBV19 | CASSIGQGAPYEQYF | TGTGCCAGTAGTATCGGACAGGGGGCCCCCTACGAGCAGTACTTC
. | TRBJ1-2 | TRBD1 | TRBV6-6 | CAIKNRDRDFYGYTF | TGTGCCATTAAAAACCGGGACAGAGATTTCTATGGCTACACCTTC
. | TRBJ1-3 | . | TRBV5-5 | CASSWPGTSSGNTIYF | TGTGCCAGCAGCTGGCCGGGTACTAGCTCTGGAAACACCATATATTTT
. | TRBJ1-5 | . | TRBV4-3 | CASSQSWTSNQPQHF | TGCGCCAGCAGCCAATCTTGGACATCGAATCAGCCCCAGCATTTT
. | TRBJ2-3 | TRBD2 | TRBV4-2 | CASSQALAGGFTDTQYF | TGTGCCAGCAGCCAAGCCTTAGCGGGGGGTTTCACAGATACGCAGTATTTT
. | TRBJ2-3 | . | TRBV30 | CAWSTNREGDFLSTDTQYF | TGTGCCTGGAGTACAAATCGTGAAGGGGACTTTCTTAGCACAGATACGCAGTATTTT
. | TRBJ2-1 | . | TRBV7-9 | CASSLGDLGVFSANEQFF | TGTGCCAGCAGCTTAGGGGATCTGGGGGTTTTTTCGGCAAATGAGCAGTTCTTC
few | TRBJ1-2 | TRBD1 | TRBV7-9 | CASSLVRGLVGYTF | TGTGCCAGCAGCTTAGTTAGGGGGCTGGTTGGCTACACCTTC
. | TRBJ2-6 | . | TRBV1 | CTSRSSRLCSRANVLTF | TGCACCAGCAGGTCTTCACGTTTGTGCAGTCGGGCCAACGTCCTGACTTTC